Following are 14 T cell receptor beta chains from one sample sequenced in a study of CD8 T cells in ankylosing spondylitis. TCRdb itself ran the 5' RACE reads through MiXCR, one entry per CDR3 protein. Of under 300,000 distinct CDR3 sequences listed, 8% to 9.5% are singletons. The source material was blood, either unsorted or a sorted T cell fraction (not recorded which). The receptors shown here come from a male donor with ankylosing spondylitis or in good health (not recorded which).

This clonotype was picked up many times. The V call is TRBV27, the J call TRBJ1-1, with a weak D call TRBD1 (6 bases). V lost 7 bases and J lost 1, with 16 bases in between. This CDR3 contains 15 residues. CDR1 and CDR2 (germline): MNHEY, SMNVEV (reference sequence). The CDR3 nucleotides read TGTGCCAGCATGCCCGGGGGCGCGAGGAACACTGAAGCTTTCTTT. This sequence encodes CASMPGGARNTEAFF.

The chain uses TRBV12-3 or TRBV12-4 and TRBJ1-5; TRBD1 matches at 8 bases. V was clipped by 1 base and J by 7 bases; unmatched bases: 9. The CDR3 contains 16 residues. CDR3 coding DNA: TGTGCCAGCAGTTTAGAGGGCAGGGGGCAAGGGCAGCCCCAGCATTTT. Protein product: CASSLEGRGQGQPQHF.

This clonotype was seen ten or more times. This chain links TRBV24-1 with TRBJ2-1, with D unclear. The CDR3 has 12 amino acids. Germline V gene lookup returns CDR1 KGHDR and CDR2 SFDVKD. V lost 4 bases and J 4 bases, leaving 4 bases between the germline ends. The DNA of the CDR3 is TGTGCCACCAGTGACCGTTACAATGAGCAGTTCTTC. Translated, it gives CATSDRYNEQFF.

In its sample, this clonotype was seen many times. This chain joins TRBV3-1 and TRBJ2-7; D possibly matches TRBD1 or TRBD2 (5 bases each). Per germline, CDR1 LGHDT and CDR2 YNNKEL (reference sequence). The CDR3 has 14 amino acids. Trimming stripped 1 base from V and 7 bases from J, with 14 bases between. The chain's CDR3 is CASSQGGASWEQYF. The DNA of the CDR3 is TGTGCCAGCAGCCAAGGAGGGGCTAGCTGGGAGCAGTACTTC.

This clonotype has ten or more counts. This chain uses TRBV27 with TRBJ2-7; D is perhaps TRBD1 (5 bases). V lost 8 bases and J 6 bases, leaving 17 bases between the germline ends. The CDR3 totals 13 residues. CDR1 and CDR2 from the germline V gene are MNHEY and SMNVEV (reference sequence). Written as DNA, the CDR3 is TGTGCCAGCCGGTTTGGGGCCGAGACCGAGCAGTACTTC. Its translation is CASRFGAETEQYF.

The V call is TRBV30, the J call TRBJ2-7, with D tentatively TRBD2 (5 bases). V lost 2 bases, J lost 1 base, and 9 bases lay in between. The germline V gene encodes CDR1 GTSNPN and CDR2 SVGIG (reference sequence). The CDR3 extends over 13 amino acids. The CDR3 nucleotides are TGTGCCTGGAGTCCTAGCAGATCCTACGAGCAGTACTTC. It translates to CAWSPSRSYEQYF.

This clonotype has at least ten counts. The rearrangement joins TRBV20-1 to TRBJ2-5; D is unresolved. The CDR3 loop spans 12 amino acids. Trimming shortened V by 3 bases and J by 2 bases, and 7 bases separated the two germline ends. Germline lookup yields CDR1 DFQATT and CDR2 SNEGSKA (reference sequence). CDR3 in DNA: TGCAGTGCTAGTGTGCCTCAAGAGACCCAGTACTTC. It translates to CSASVPQETQYF.

In its sample, this clonotype was seen many times. The J gene is TRBJ2-2, the V gene TRBV5-1; tentative D call: TRBD2 (6 bases). The CDR3 covers 13 residues. Looked up from germline, CDR1 is SGHRS and CDR2 is YFSETQ. Trimming took off 1 base at V and 7 bases at J, with 8 bases between the two ends. The CDR3 nucleotides read TGCGCCAGCAGCTTGCGGAGGGTCGGGGAGCTGTTTTTT. It specifies CASSLRRVGELFF.

This clonotype was detected ten times or more. J is TRBJ2-7 and V is TRBV29-1; unclear D gene. The V end lost 4 bases, the J end lost 3 bases, and 13 bases lay between the germline ends. The CDR3 spans 13 residues. CDR1 and CDR2 (germline): SQVTM, ANQGSEA. The CDR3 loop reads CSVARPPDYEQYF. The CDR3 DNA follows: TGCAGCGTTGCCCGACCACCTGACTACGAGCAGTACTTC.

This clonotype was counted at least ten times. This chain links TRBV7-2 with TRBJ2-1; TRBD1 matches at 9 bases. V trimming: 5 bases; J trimming: 3 bases; junction bases outside the gene matches: 5. The CDR3 contains 15 residues. Germline V gene lookup returns CDR1 SGHTA and CDR2 FQGNSA. CDR3 sequence (DNA): TGTGCCAGCAGCCTGGGACAGGGAAGCTACAATGAGCAGTTCTTC. Translation: CASSLGQGSYNEQFF.

This clonotype was found many times. The genes are TRBV5-5 and TRBJ1-6, with D uncertain. Trimming took 2 bases from V and 10 from J, leaving 13 bases between them. This CDR3 spans 14 amino acids. The germline V gene has CDR1 SGHKS and CDR2 YYEKEE (reference sequence). CDR3 sequence (DNA): TGTGCCAGCAGCTTCATTGGGAGACCCTCACCCCTCCACTTT. Translation gives CASSFIGRPSPLHF.

This clonotype was detected ten times or more. The gene calls are TRBV20-1 and TRBJ2-5; 7 bases are a match to TRBD1. From germline, CDR1 is DFQATT and CDR2 SNEGSKA (reference sequence). The V and J ends lost 2 bases and 3 bases, in that order; junction bases with no gene match: 3. This CDR3 region has 13 residues. CDR3 residues: CSARHTGEETQYF. The CDR3 bases are TGCAGTGCTAGACATACAGGGGAAGAGACCCAGTACTTC.

This clonotype was found many times. V and J are TRBV29-1 and TRBJ1-2; no definite D call. Trimming shortened V by 0 bases and J by 2 bases, and 10 bases separated the two germline ends. Per germline, CDR1 SQVTM and CDR2 ANQGSEA. This CDR3 comprises 14 residues. The CDR3 DNA reads TGCAGCGTTGAAGATCAATCGGGGAACTATGGCTACACCTTC. Protein product: CSVEDQSGNYGYTF.

This clonotype occurred many times. The chain is built from TRBV12-3 or TRBV12-4 and TRBJ1-1; a possible D gene is TRBD1 (6 bases). CDR3 length: 14 amino acids. V was shortened by 5 bases and J by 4 bases, with 14 bases between the two germline ends. CDR3 amino acids: CASSPNRVVTEAFF. The CDR3 coding sequence is TGTGCCAGCAGTCCTAACAGGGTTGTCACTGAAGCTTTCTTT.